These 2 T cell receptor beta chains were sequenced from one sample in a study of response to subunit inactivated influenza vaccine. TCRdb reprocessed the RT-PCR reads with MiXCR, giving one entry per CDR3 protein. Among about 610,000 distinct CDR3 sequences listed, around 15% were seen once. Sequenced material: PBMCs from blood, taken about 13 days after vaccination. The receptors here all came from a man in his fifties who received an inactivated influenza vaccine.

This clonotype was seen a few times. The CDR3 coding sequence is TGCAGCGTCACCGGGACAGGGGGCTCCTACGAGCAGTACTTC. Protein product: CSVTGTGGSYEQYF. The V and J genes are TRBV29-1 and TRBJ2-7; 11 nucleotides align to TRBD1. The germline gives CDR1 SQVTM, CDR2 ANQGSEA. This CDR3 has 14 residues. Losses at the gene ends were 6 bases for V and 0 bases for J; bases not matched to a gene: 4.

This chain uses TRBV12-3 or TRBV12-4 with TRBJ2-2; 10 nucleotides agree with TRBD1. There are 17 residues in the CDR3. J gave up 3 bases and V 5 bases, and 9 bases lay outside the gene matches. The CDR3 nucleotides are TGTGCCAGCAGTCCAGAACCCGGGACAGGGGACACCGGGGAGCTGTTTTTT. This sequence encodes CASSPEPGTGDTGELFF.